This TCR beta chain was captured by sequencing in a study of T cells in Graves' hyperthyroidism and ophthalmopathy. About the research overall: At the time of initial diagnosis and before any treatment, peripheral blood was collected. Findings and limits, study-wide: Within blood appeared most thyroid clonotypes that had expanded above 0.001. The model forecast ophthalmopathy, anticipating it by a median about 6.5 months before onset.

The PBMCs were sourced from fresh peripheral blood (about 9.7 ml). There were TCR beta CDR3 regions amplified from RNA transcripts. An initial round of RT-PCR targeting the TCR CDR3 relied on the HTBI primer set. One entry per CDR3 protein results from TCRdb running MiXCR on the multiplex PCR reads. The repertoire holds approximately 330,000 distinct CDR3 sequences, with 21% as singletons. The CDR3 is made up of 15 amino acids. Losses at the gene ends were 6 bases for V and 5 bases for J; bases not matched to a gene: 11. Germline lookup yields CDR1 SNHLY and CDR2 FYNNEI. This clonotype came up many times. Its target is unknown.

The chain carries TRBV2 and TRBJ2-7; 9 nucleotides match TRBD1. The sequence derives from a woman aged 50 to 60 with Graves' hyperthyroidism. What was sequenced was blood. The CDR3 coding sequence is TGTGCCAGCAGCCGGGCTGGGGACAGGGTCCACGAGCAGTACTTC. Translated, it gives CASSRAGDRVHEQYF.